The 14 T cell receptor beta chains in this list originate from one sample, sequenced in a study of shared clonotypes between healthy human individuals. Sequencing used immunoSEQ multiplex PCR; TCRdb keeps in-frame clones, though not all of them. This sample has fewer than 1.8 million clones; 98% occur once, and the top ten carry roughly 0.36%. The material sequenced was naive CD4+ T cells sorted from blood. Subset: CD45RA+ positively selected. These receptors all come from a man younger than 40 in good health.

The chain has TRBV6-6 and TRBJ2-3, with unresolved D. The CDR3 totals 12 residues. The germline V gene has CDR1 MNHNY and CDR2 SVGAGI (reference sequence). Between the trimmed V and J ends, which lost 4 bases and 1 base, there was a span of 3 bases. The CDR3 is CASSWGTDTQYF. The CDR3 nucleotides are TGTGCCAGCAGTTGGGGCACAGATACGCAGTATTTT.

This clone was counted a few times. This chain connects TRBV5-1 to TRBJ2-7; 9 nucleotides line up with TRBD2. The CDR3 extends over 16 amino acids. The germline V gene encodes CDR1 SGHRS and CDR2 YFSETQ. With 0 bases clipped from V and 4 bases from J, the junction kept 8 bases outside the gene matches. The CDR3 region is CASSLDPGLARYEQYF. The CDR3 DNA sequence: TGCGCCAGCAGCTTGGATCCGGGACTAGCAAGGTACGAGCAGTACTTC.

This clone occurred once. V is TRBV5-6 and J is TRBJ1-2, with D uncertain. The CDR3 contains 13 residues. V was clipped by 0 bases and J by 6 bases, with 9 bases between them. From germline, CDR1 is SGHDT and CDR2 YYEEEE. In nucleotides, the CDR3 is TGTGCCAGCAGCTTGGCGGCACCGGATGGCTACACCTTC. This codes for CASSLAAPDGYTF.

The chain uses TRBV15 and TRBJ2-6; perhaps TRBD1 as D (5 bases). Germline V lookup: CDR1 LNHNV, CDR2 YYDKDF (reference sequence). Trimming left V 9 bases short and J 2 bases short, with 17 bases between. CDR3 length equals 16 residues. CDR3 nucleotides: TGTGCCACACAGGCAGCCGCGTCACCTGGGGCCAACGTCCTGACTTTC. Translated: CATQAAASPGANVLTF. The entire variable domain, with the rest obtained from reference TRBV15 and TRBJ2-6, is as follows: DAMVIQNPRYQVTQFGKPVTLSCSQTLNHNVMYWYQQKSSQAPKLLFHYYDKDFNNEADTPDNFQSRRPNTSFCFLDIRSPGLGDTAMYLCATQAAASPGANVLTFGAGSRLTVL.

The V call is TRBV27, the J call TRBJ2-7; D perhaps matches TRBD1 (5 bases). The V gene lost 1 base and the J gene lost 4 bases, with 14 bases spanning the gap. The CDR3 sequence is 15 residues long. Germline CDR1 MNHEY, CDR2 SMNVEV (reference sequence). The CDR3: CASSLFGQTGYEQYF. The CDR3 region has the DNA TGTGCCAGCAGTTTATTTGGACAAACAGGATACGAGCAGTACTTC.

Turning to this clone: Distinct nucleotide sequences in the sample also encode this CDR3. The genes are TRBV5-6 and TRBJ1-1; 9 bases are shared with TRBD1. The V gene end was trimmed by 4 bases and the J gene end by 1 base; junction bases not matched to a gene: 2. CDR3 length: 14 amino acids. Germline V gene sequence: CDR1 SGHDT, CDR2 YYEEEE. This CDR3 reads CASSLDRGNTEAFF. CDR3 DNA sequence: TGTGCCAGCAGCCTGGACAGGGGGAACACTGAAGCTTTCTTT.

The chain uses TRBV19 and TRBJ1-5; the match to TRBD1 covers 11 bases. Germline V gene data show CDR1 as LNHDA and CDR2 as SQIVND (reference sequence). CDR3 size: 15 residues. J lost 5 bases, V lost 7 bases, and 7 bases had no gene match. Here the CDR3 reads CASTVGQGAYQPQHF. The CDR3 region has the DNA TGTGCCAGTACCGTAGGACAGGGGGCCTATCAGCCCCAGCATTTT.

This chain links TRBV5-1 with TRBJ2-1; tentative D call: TRBD2 (5 bases). The CDR3 consists of 18 residues. Trimming took 1 base from V and 4 from J, leaving 21 bases between them. Germline loops: CDR1 SGHRS, CDR2 YFSETQ. CDR3 amino acids: CASSLRRQTLRVYNEQFF. The CDR3, as DNA: TGCGCCAGCAGCTTGAGGAGGCAGACCCTCCGCGTATACAATGAGCAGTTCTTC. Complete variable domain (other parts from reference TRBV5-1 and TRBJ2-1): KAGVTQTPRYLIKTRGQQVTLSCSPISGHRSVSWYQQTPGQGLQFLFEYFSETQRNKGNFPGRFSGRQFSNSRSEMNVSTLELGDSALYLCASSLRRQTLRVYNEQFFGPGTRLTVL.

The J gene is TRBJ2-7, the V gene TRBV28; maybe TRBD1 (7 bases). CDR3 length equals 14 residues. Germline V CDR1 and CDR2: MDHEN, SYDVKM. V was trimmed by 7 bases and J by 7 bases, leaving 20 bases between them. CDR3 DNA: TGTGCCAGCAAACCATGGAGGGGGCGCTGGGAGCAGTACTTC. Translating it yields CASKPWRGRWEQYF.

In the case of this clone: The same CDR3 arises from other DNA sequences in this sample as well. As DNA, the CDR3 is TGTGCCAGCAGCCGAGAGGGGAATCAGCCCCAGCATTTT. The encoded protein is CASSREGNQPQHF. This chain joins TRBV7-9 and TRBJ1-5, with D perhaps TRBD1 (5 bases). Germline CDR1 is SEHNR and CDR2 is FQNEAQ (reference sequence). V lost 5 bases and J 4 bases, leaving 9 bases between the germline ends. The CDR3 length is 13 residues.

The chain is built from TRBV29-1 and TRBJ1-1; 9 bases align to TRBD1. Germline V gene data show CDR1 as SQVTM and CDR2 as ANQGSEA. Trimming took 6 bases from V and 4 from J; bases not matched to a gene: 6. This CDR3 has 13 amino acids. The CDR3, as DNA: TGCAGCGTAAACAGGGGGCAGGGCACTGAAGCTTTCTTT. Translated, it gives CSVNRGQGTEAFF.

V usage is TRBV7-3 and J usage is TRBJ2-1; 7 nucleotides align to TRBD2. V was clipped by 0 bases and J by 8 bases; unmatched bases: 4. Germline loops: CDR1 SGHTA, CDR2 FQGTGA. This CDR3 spans 14 amino acids. In nucleotides, the CDR3 is TGTGCCAGCAGCTTAACAGGGGACTATGATGAGCAGTTCTTC. This gives the protein CASSLTGDYDEQFF.

The chain joins TRBV6-1 to TRBJ2-1; the match to TRBD2 covers 11 bases. The CDR3 consists of 16 residues. Germline V lookup: CDR1 MNHNS, CDR2 SASEGT. V trimming: 1 base; J trimming: 3 bases; junction bases outside the gene matches: 2. CDR3 region: CASSEVLAGGYNEQFF. DNA of the CDR3: TGTGCCAGCAGTGAAGTTCTAGCGGGGGGCTACAATGAGCAGTTCTTC.

V gene TRBV6-1 combines with J gene TRBJ2-7; 14 bases align to TRBD2. The CDR3 runs to 16 residues. V lost 8 bases, J lost 3 bases, and 9 bases stayed unmatched. Germline V gene data show CDR1 as MNHNS and CDR2 as SASEGT. DNA of the CDR3: TGTGCCAGCGGTGGACGGGGACTAGCGGGAGTCTACGAGCAGTACTTC. Protein product: CASGGRGLAGVYEQYF.